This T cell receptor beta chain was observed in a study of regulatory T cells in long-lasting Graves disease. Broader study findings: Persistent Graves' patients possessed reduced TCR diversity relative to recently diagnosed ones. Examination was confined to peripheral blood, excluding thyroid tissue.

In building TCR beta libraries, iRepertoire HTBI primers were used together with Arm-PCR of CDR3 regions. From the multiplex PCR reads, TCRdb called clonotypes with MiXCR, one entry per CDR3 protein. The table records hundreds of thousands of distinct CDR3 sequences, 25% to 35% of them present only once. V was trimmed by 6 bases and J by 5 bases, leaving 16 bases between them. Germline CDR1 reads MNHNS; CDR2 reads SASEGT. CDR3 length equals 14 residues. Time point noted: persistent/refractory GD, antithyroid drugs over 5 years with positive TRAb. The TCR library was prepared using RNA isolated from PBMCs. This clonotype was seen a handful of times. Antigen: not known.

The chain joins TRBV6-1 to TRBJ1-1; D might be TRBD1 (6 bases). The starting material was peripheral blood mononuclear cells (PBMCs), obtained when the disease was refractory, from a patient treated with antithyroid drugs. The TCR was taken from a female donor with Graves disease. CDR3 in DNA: TGTGCCAGCAGGACACAGGGAGTACGGACTGAAGCTTTCTTT. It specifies CASRTQGVRTEAFF.